A selection of T cell receptor beta chains follows, all from one sample in a study of T cell repertoires in cytomegalovirus infection. These TCRs are of unknown antigen specificity. TCRdb redid the calling of the reads with MiXCR, one entry per CDR3 protein. The table records 650,000 to 850,000 distinct CDR3 sequences, roughly 29% of them present only once. Sequenced here: cultured CD8+ T cells from PBMCs, sampled from culture after CMV antigen stimulation. The receptors shown here come from a human donor in good health (CMV status not recorded). Some clones in this sample may be carry-over from other donors' samples. The CDR3 runs from the conserved cysteine through the conserved F or W. A D gene is named only where the DNA matches it firmly. Size is omitted from some rows. Given values are once, few, many or a class for expanded clones.

.	TRBV7-2	TRBJ1-2	many	CASSLMSWQWDGYTF	TGTGCCAGCAGCTTAATGAGTTGGCAGTGGGATGGCTACACCTTC
TRBD1	TRBV6-1	TRBJ1-4	few	CASSQQRRGRDEKLFF	TGTGCCAGCAGTCAACAAAGGAGGGGGCGCGATGAAAAACTGTTTTTT
.	TRBV12-3/TRBV12-4	TRBJ2-2	few	CASSLAQSPASAGELFF	TGTGCCAGCAGTTTAGCGCAGAGTCCTGCAAGCGCCGGGGAGCTGTTTTTT
.	TRBV7-9	TRBJ2-7	.	CASSFPGFSYEQYF	TGTGCCAGCAGCTTTCCGGGTTTCTCCTACGAGCAGTACTTC
.	TRBV6-5	TRBJ2-2	few	CALRGSTGELFF	TGTGCCCTTAGGGGGAGCACCGGGGAGCTGTTTTTT
.	TRBV5-1	TRBJ1-1	.	CASSLAQGGGTEAFF	TGCGCCAGCAGCTTGGCCCAGGGAGGAGGAACTGAAGCTTTCTTT
.	TRBV6-2/TRBV6-3	TRBJ1-2	few	CASRDFAQGSPDGYTF	TGTGCCAGCAGAGACTTTGCCCAGGGGTCTCCGGATGGCTACACCTTC
.	TRBV7-9	TRBJ2-5	.	CASSLAQAHRETQYF	TGTGCCAGCAGCTTAGCGCAGGCTCATAGGGAGACCCAGTACTTC
TRBD1	TRBV27	TRBJ1-6	many	CASSLTRQGAFNSPLHF	TGTGCCAGCAGCCTGACCCGACAGGGGGCATTTAATTCACCCCTCCACTTT
.	TRBV27	TRBJ2-3	.	CASTRREGTQYF	TGTGCCAGCACGCGCAGGGAAGGTACGCAGTATTTT
.	TRBV2	TRBJ2-3	many	CASSAIGTDTQYF	TGTGCCAGCAGTGCCATCGGCACAGATACGCAGTATTTT